The 5 T cell receptor beta chains below come from one sample, sequenced in a study of patients and donors after allogeneic stem cell transplantation. TCRdb called the RT-PCR reads again in MiXCR, with one record for every CDR3 protein. The table lists approximately 430,000 distinct CDR3 sequences, 16% of them singletons. The sequenced sample was blood, either unsorted or a sorted T cell fraction (not recorded which). The receptors come from a human donor who was either an allogeneic HSCT recipient or a stem cell or donor lymphocyte infusion donor (not recorded which). It is not recorded whose cells these are; they may come from a transplant donor.

The rearrangement joins TRBV4-1 to TRBJ2-1, with D perhaps matching TRBD2 (6 bases). CDR1 and CDR2 (germline): MGHRA, YSYEKL. The CDR3 has 18 residues. V was pared by 0 bases and J by 2 bases, with 17 bases between. The CDR3 coding sequence is TGCGCCAGCAGCCAAGAAGCCCTTGGTCTAGCGACCTACAATGAGCAGTTCTTC. It is translated as CASSQEALGLATYNEQFF.

CDR3 region: CASSQELAGGYQETQYF. DNA of the CDR3: TGCGCCAGCAGCCAAGAACTAGCGGGAGGGTACCAAGAGACCCAGTACTTC. The genes are TRBV4-1 and TRBJ2-5, with 13 bases identical to TRBD2. Germline V gene sequence: CDR1 MGHRA, CDR2 YSYEKL. V lost 0 bases and J lost 0; bases outside the gene matches: 1. CDR3 length: 17 amino acids.

V usage is TRBV28 and J usage is TRBJ2-5; 7 bases map to TRBD1. V shed 4 bases, J shed 0 bases, and the junction held 8 bases outside the gene matches. The V gene's germline CDR1 is MDHEN and CDR2 SYDVKM. This CDR3 has 16 amino acids. CDR3 in amino acids: CASSSPGQTYQETQYF. CDR3 coding DNA: TGTGCCAGCAGTTCTCCGGGACAGACTTACCAAGAGACCCAGTACTTC.

The gene calls are TRBV5-1 and TRBJ1-6; D unclear. The CDR3 has 16 amino acids. The V and J ends lost 2 bases and 0 bases respectively, with 9 bases between them. Germline CDR1 reads SGHRS; CDR2 reads YFSETQ. The CDR3 loop is CASSLRVSSYNSPLHF. The CDR3 coding sequence is TGCGCCAGCAGCTTACGCGTCAGCTCCTATAATTCACCCCTCCACTTT.

The V call is TRBV2, the J call TRBJ2-3; D is perhaps TRBD1 or TRBD2 (5 bases each). V dropped 2 bases and J dropped 4 bases, with 10 bases sitting between them. There are 14 residues in the CDR3. Germline values: CDR1 SNHLY, CDR2 FYNNEI. CDR3 sequence: CASSESGGADTQYF. The CDR3 bases are TGTGCCAGCAGTGAATCTGGGGGTGCAGATACGCAGTATTTT.